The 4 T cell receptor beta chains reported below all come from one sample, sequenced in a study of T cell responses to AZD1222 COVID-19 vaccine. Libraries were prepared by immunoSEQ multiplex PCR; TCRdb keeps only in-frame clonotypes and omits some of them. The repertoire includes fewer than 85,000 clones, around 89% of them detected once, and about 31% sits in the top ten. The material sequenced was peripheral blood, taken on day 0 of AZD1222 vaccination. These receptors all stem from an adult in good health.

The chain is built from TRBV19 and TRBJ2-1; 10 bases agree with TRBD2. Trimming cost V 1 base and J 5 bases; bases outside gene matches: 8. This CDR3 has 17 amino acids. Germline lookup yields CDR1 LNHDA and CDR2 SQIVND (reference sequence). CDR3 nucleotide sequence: TGTGCCAGTAGTATAGGGGTTGGGACTAGCGTGCACAATGAGCAGTTCTTC. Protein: CASSIGVGTSVHNEQFF.

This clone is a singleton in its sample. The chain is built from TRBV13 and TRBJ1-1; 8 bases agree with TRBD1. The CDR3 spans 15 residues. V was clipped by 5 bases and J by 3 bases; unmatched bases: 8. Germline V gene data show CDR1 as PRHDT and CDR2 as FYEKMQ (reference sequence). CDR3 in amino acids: CASSTETGADTEAFF. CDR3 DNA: TGTGCCAGCAGCACCGAGACAGGGGCGGACACTGAAGCTTTCTTT.

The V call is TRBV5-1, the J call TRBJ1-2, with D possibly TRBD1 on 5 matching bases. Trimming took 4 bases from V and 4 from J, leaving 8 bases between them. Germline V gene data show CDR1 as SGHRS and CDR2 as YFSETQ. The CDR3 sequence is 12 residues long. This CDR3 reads CASSGDGYGYTF. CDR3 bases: TGCGCCAGCAGCGGGGACGGCTATGGCTACACCTTC.

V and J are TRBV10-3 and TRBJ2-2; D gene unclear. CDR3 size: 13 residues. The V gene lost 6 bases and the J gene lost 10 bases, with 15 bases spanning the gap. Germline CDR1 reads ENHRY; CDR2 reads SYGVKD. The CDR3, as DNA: TGTGCCATCAGGGGTACTTCCGATGCGGAGCTGTTTTTT. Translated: CAIRGTSDAELFF.